Only a few counts were recorded for the clone carrying this T cell receptor beta chain. Germline CDR1 reads SGDLS; CDR2 reads YYNGEE. V shed 2 bases and J 1 base; nucleotides not matched to a gene: 2. The CDR3 has 16 residues. Sorting isolated naive CD8 T cells as CD8+CD4-CCR7+CD45RA+ events. A single record per CDR3 protein comes from TCRdb applying MiXCR to the PCR reads. The table shows hundreds of thousands of distinct CDR3 sequences, with roughly 25% occurring only once. The data derive from a study of molecular identifiers for immune sequencing clone quantification. The chain is built from TRBV9 and TRBJ1-4, with 10 bases matching TRBD1. The clonotype was recovered from a human donor in good health. Some libraries in this study had Jurkat cell RNA spiked in. Source material: naive CD8+ T cells from blood, with Jurkat cell RNA spiked in. Subset defined: FACS-sorted CD8+CD4-CCR7+CD45RA+ naive T cells. The CDR3 bases are TGTGCCAGCAGCGTCGGGACAGGGGAAACTAATGAAAAACTGTTTTTT. Translation gives CASSVGTGETNEKLFF.